This record looks at one TCR beta chain sequence and its context. Original processing methods: Estimated nucleated cell counts came from reference gene primer amplification. The repertoire was sequenced with immunoSEQ multiplex PCR; TCRdb's copy has only in-frame clones and lacks some. V and J calls and clone size are given by that table; D and trimming were obtained from the DNA. This sample yields more than 300,000 clones, of which around nine tenths are seen a single time; under 3.5% belongs to the top ten. The data derive from a study of blood T cell repertoires in COVID-19. For the study at large: Sites in the United States, Italy and Spain provided acute and convalescent COVID-19 samples. Sources were T cells, B-cell-depleted T cells, or PBMCs; the material itself was cDNA or gDNA.

J lost 4 bases, V lost 0 bases, and 9 bases had no gene match. The length of the CDR3 is 17 residues. The germline V gene encodes CDR1 SGDLS and CDR2 YYNGEE. This chain joins TRBV9 and TRBJ2-1; 8 nucleotides align to TRBD2. Sequencing input: peripheral blood. The TCR sequence derives from a woman between 18 and 30 years old who had recovered from COVID-19. CDR3: CASSVGASGRGYNEQFF. The CDR3 nucleotides are TGTGCCAGCAGCGTAGGGGCTAGCGGGCGGGGTTACAATGAGCAGTTCTTC.